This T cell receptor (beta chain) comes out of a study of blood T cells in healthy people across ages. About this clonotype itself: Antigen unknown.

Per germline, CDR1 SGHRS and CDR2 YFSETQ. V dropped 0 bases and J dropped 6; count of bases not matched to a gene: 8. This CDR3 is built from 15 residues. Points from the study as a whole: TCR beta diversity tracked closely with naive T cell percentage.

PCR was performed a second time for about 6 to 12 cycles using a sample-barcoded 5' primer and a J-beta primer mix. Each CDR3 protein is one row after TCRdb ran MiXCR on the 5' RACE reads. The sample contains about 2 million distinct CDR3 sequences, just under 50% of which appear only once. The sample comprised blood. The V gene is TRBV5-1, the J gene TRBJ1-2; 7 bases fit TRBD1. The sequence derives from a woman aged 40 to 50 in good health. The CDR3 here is CASSLEAGGADGYTF. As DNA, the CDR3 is TGCGCCAGCAGCTTGGAGGCAGGGGGAGCTGATGGCTACACCTTC.